This TCR beta chain was sequenced in a study of Ad26.COV2.S vaccination and SARS-CoV-2 variants (dated by TCRdb to 2020 to 2023). Background for the entire study: Vaccine-arm donors came from COV1001, a multicentre, randomized, double-blind, placebo-controlled phase I-IIa trial of Ad26.COV2.S in healthy adults. Ad26.COV2.S was administered intramuscularly at 5 x 10^10 or 1 x 10^11 viral particles, either as a single shot or as two shots given 56 days apart. TCRbeta repertoire sequencing served as the tool for gauging how specific and how broad the SARS-CoV-2-reactive T cell receptors were following Ad26.COV2.S vaccination. The TCR-sequenced set comprised approximately 32 samples: around 20 Ad26.COV2.S vaccine recipients, 5 placebo recipients and 8 SARS-CoV-2 convalescent individuals. Trial participants were randomized into five groups of five, in which low-dose or high-dose Ad26.COV2.S was given once or twice, or placebo was given on both occasions. Investigators did not know the trial group allocation while performing experiments and assessing outcomes. Beyond this particular receptor, the publication reports: Spike-specific TCR breadth was higher in Ad26.COV2.S recipients than in placebo recipients (P = 0.0014). Comparing responses between vaccine doses or regimens was not something the study was powered to do. Non-spike TCR breadth was comparable between vaccine and placebo recipients, consistent with the vaccine containing only spike. Substantial breadth of spike-specific CD8+ and CD4+ T cell responses was reported after vaccination. According to the authors, total T cell responses may have been underestimated by the TCR breadth and depth analyses.

In the case of this clone: Its antigen is still unknown. No quality values exist for individual bases; no much larger clone is one base distant.

TCRbeta CDR3 regions were sequenced with the immunoSEQ Assay. After extraction, genomic DNA underwent amplification by bias-controlled multiplex PCR, followed by high-throughput sequencing. As for the original processing: To quantify the absolute abundance of every unique TCRbeta CDR3 region, sequences were collapsed and filtered. T cell fraction was estimated by normalizing TCRbeta template counts to usable DNA, with usable DNA measured through amplification of reference genes found in all nucleated cells. Repertoire TCRs were annotated as SARS-CoV-2-specific by exact matching of V gene, CDR3 amino acid sequence and J gene to a known reactive TCR set. MIRA supplied the reference SARS-CoV-2 TCR set, which was filtered for enrichment in COVID-19-positive ImmuneCODE repertoires so that public or cross-reactive TCRs were removed. Using the MIRA antigens, annotated TCRs were further analysed by specific ORF or by position within an ORF. Breadth was defined as annotated unique rearrangements over total unique productive rearrangements; depth was the summed frequency of those rearrangements. TCR breadth was compared between groups using two-sided Wilcoxon rank-sum tests. Entries here come from immuneACCESS through TCRdb and include only in-frame sequences with V and J called. Some clones fail to appear in such tables; in the studies checked, an unresolved V gene covers under half of the shortfall, and the cause of the remainder is unknown. V, J and clone size reflect that table, while D and trimming were determined from the DNA. This sample has roughly 390,000 clones in its table, and approximately 90% of those were observed once. The ten largest make up 3.5% of the sample.

The treatment or condition label of this sample denotes: around 19 received Ad26.COV2.S at low or high dose, single or two shots; several received placebo; per-sample allocation not given. For vaccine and placebo recipients, the sequenced repertoires came from samples collected on day 63 after the first injection. In Cohort 1b, about two dozen adults aged 18-55 years were enrolled at a single site in Boston, USA, between 29 July and 7 August 2020. Ad26.COV2.S was a replication-incompetent adenovirus type 26 vector expressing a prefusion-stabilized SARS-CoV-2 spike protein from the original Wuhan strain. This sequence was found in a person aged 18 to 65 who received the Ad26.COV2.S COVID-19 vaccine or a placebo. The sample in question was peripheral blood, obtained in a trial of Ad26.COV2.S vaccine versus placebo.

This receptor carries the CDR3 CASSQEGGGADNEQFF. The DNA reads TGCGCCAGCAGCCAAGAGGGCGGGGGGGCAGACAATGAGCAGTTCTTC. The chain employs TRBV4-1 and TRBJ2-1; TRBD2 agrees with 9 junctional bases. Taken from cysteine to phenylalanine, the CDR3 has 16 residues. The DNA shown is the 48-base CDR3, in frame from base 1. CDR1 and CDR2 are read off the germline V gene as MGHRA and YSYEKL. Trimming takes 0 bases off V and 5 bases off J; junction bases not matched to a gene: 5.